Shown below are 24 T cell receptor beta chains from a single sample sequenced in a study of blood T cell repertoires in COVID-19. The protocol was immunoSEQ multiplex PCR, while the TCRdb copy is restricted to in-frame clones and leaves out a portion. The sample has 180,000 or so clones; roughly 88% are singletons. The sequencing sample was made of PBMCs or T cells enriched from blood (not recorded which). These TCRs come from a woman in her 30s who had recovered from COVID-19.

This clone was seen only once. V is TRBV5-1 and J is TRBJ2-5; D uncertain. Trimming shortened V by 0 bases and J by 4 bases, and 7 bases separated the two germline ends. CDR1 and CDR2 from the germline V gene are SGHRS and YFSETQ. The CDR3 consists of 13 residues. CDR3 sequence: CASSLGSGETQYF. The CDR3, as DNA: TGCGCCAGCAGCTTGGGATCGGGAGAGACCCAGTACTTC.

V and J are TRBV6-1 and TRBJ1-2; D call uncertain. Germline V gene sequence: CDR1 MNHNS, CDR2 SASEGT. V was clipped by 0 bases and J by 8 bases, with 7 bases between them. This CDR3 comprises 12 residues. The DNA for the CDR3 is TGTGCCAGCAGTGAAGCGGCGCGGGGCTACACCTTC. It yields the protein CASSEAARGYTF.

With regard to this clone: The sample carries other DNA sequences with the same CDR3. This sequence joins TRBV3-1 (or the pseudogene TRBV3-2) and TRBJ2-7; D gene uncertain. Trimming stripped 0 bases from V and 3 bases from J, with 6 bases between. The CDR3 has 13 residues. The V gene's germline CDR1 is LGHDT and CDR2 YNNKEL (reference sequence). CDR3 protein: CASSQDSGYEQYF. In DNA, the CDR3 is TGTGCCAGCAGCCAAGATTCGGGCTACGAGCAGTACTTC.

The chain has TRBV5-1 and TRBJ1-2; TRBD1 is a possible D gene (6 bases). This CDR3 has 13 residues. The germline CDR1 and CDR2 sequences are SGHRS and YFSETQ. Trimming pared 4 bases from V and 8 bases from J, leaving 15 bases between. The CDR3 sequence: CASSLTGGGGYTF. The CDR3 region has the DNA TGCGCCAGCAGCCTGACAGGAGGTGGGGGCTACACCTTC.

The V and J genes are TRBV28 and TRBJ2-1; 8 bases align to TRBD1. This CDR3 comprises 18 residues. V shed 1 base and J 3 bases; nucleotides not matched to a gene: 11. CDR1 is MDHEN and CDR2 is SYDVKM in the germline V gene. The CDR3 is CASSLSRGLFRYYNEQFF. As DNA, the CDR3 is TGTGCCAGCAGTTTATCCAGGGGGCTTTTTCGCTACTACAATGAGCAGTTCTTC.

V is TRBV6-5 and J is TRBJ2-7; no reliable D call. The V and J ends lost 6 bases and 6 bases respectively, with 12 bases between them. Per the germline V gene, CDR1 is MNHEY and CDR2 is SVGAGI. The CDR3 sequence is 12 residues long. Here the CDR3 DNA reads TGTGCCAGCAGGAGGATAATGCCCGAGCAGTACTTC. This sequence encodes CASRRIMPEQYF.

The rearrangement uses TRBV27 and TRBJ1-2; TRBD1 aligns across 7 bases. In germline, CDR1 is MNHEY, CDR2 SMNVEV (reference sequence). The CDR3 has 17 residues. J gave up 6 bases and V 5 bases, and 18 bases lay outside the gene matches. CDR3: CASSPRQGGTLVNGYTF. DNA of the CDR3: TGTGCCAGCAGTCCTAGACAGGGTGGGACTTTGGTGAATGGCTACACCTTC.

The chain has TRBV27 and TRBJ2-3, with D unresolved. CDR3 size: 11 residues. CDR1 and CDR2 from the germline V gene are MNHEY and SMNVEV (reference sequence). Trimming took 4 bases from V and 6 from J, leaving 5 bases between them. The CDR3 nucleotides are TGTGCCAGCAGTTCCAGGGATACGCAGTATTTT. Its translation: CASSSRDTQYF.

The chain is built from TRBV21-1 and TRBJ1-6; TRBD1, the table's D call, lacks a check against the DNA. TRBV21-1 represents a pseudogene. The CDR3 has 20 amino acids. In DNA form, the CDR3 reads TGTGCCAGCAGCAAAGTTCGCGGGGGACAGGGGAGCTCCTATAATTCACCCCTCCACTTT. Its translation is CASSKVRGGQGSSYNSPLHF.

The rearrangement uses TRBV7-9 and TRBJ1-4, with no clear D. The CDR3 totals 15 residues. Trimming took off 0 bases at V and 5 bases at J, with 10 bases between the two ends. Germline V gene data show CDR1 as SEHNR and CDR2 as FQNEAQ (reference sequence). As DNA, the CDR3 is TGTGCCAGCAGCTTAGCGTGGAGGGCGAATGAAAAACTGTTTTTT. This encodes CASSLAWRANEKLFF. The entire variable domain, with the rest obtained from reference TRBV7-9 and TRBJ1-4, is as follows: DTGVSQNPRHKITKRGQNVTFRCDPISEHNRLYWYRQTLGQGPEFLTYFQNEAQLEKSRLLSDRFSAERPKGSFSTLEIQRTEQGDSAMYLCASSLAWRANEKLFFGSGTQLSVL.

CDR3 residues: CASSPPMNTEAFF. The CDR3 DNA reads TGTGCCAGCAGCCCACCTATGAACACTGAAGCTTTCTTT. The chain joins TRBV7-9 to TRBJ1-1; D is unclear. Per the germline V gene, CDR1 is SEHNR and CDR2 is FQNEAQ (reference sequence). V lost 5 bases, J lost 0 bases, and 7 bases lay in between. This CDR3 has 13 amino acids. The full variable domain, its missing parts supplied by reference TRBV7-9 and TRBJ1-1, is DTGVSQNPRHKITKRGQNVTFRCDPISEHNRLYWYRQTLGQGPEFLTYFQNEAQLEKSRLLSDRFSAERPKGSFSTLEIQRTEQGDSAMYLCASSPPMNTEAFFGQGTRLTVV.

The J gene is TRBJ2-7, the V gene TRBV2, with TRBD1 matching over 9 bases. Germline assignment: CDR1 SNHLY and CDR2 FYNNEI. The CDR3 is 14 amino acids. Losses at the gene ends were 6 bases for V and 4 bases for J; bases not matched to a gene: 7. The CDR3 region has the DNA TGTGCCAGCAGGCCGGGACAGGGTACATACGAGCAGTACTTC. Translation: CASRPGQGTYEQYF. The variable domain in full, completed from reference TRBV2 and TRBJ2-7, reads EPEVTQTPSHQVTQMGQEVILRCVPISNHLYFYWYRQILGQKVEFLVSFYNNEISEKSEIFDDQFSVERPDGSNFTLKIRSTKLEDSAMYFCASRPGQGTYEQYFGPGTRLTVT.

The chain uses TRBV11-3 and TRBJ2-2; no definite D call. The CDR3 runs to 13 residues. The ends were cut back, 5 bases at V and 0 bases at J, with 4 bases in the middle. The germline gives CDR1 SGHNT, CDR2 YENEEA. For the CDR3, the DNA is TGTGCCAGCAGCCTCTCGAACACCGGGGAGCTGTTTTTT. Its translation: CASSLSNTGELFF. The whole variable domain, filled in from reference TRBV11-3 and TRBJ2-2, reads EAGVVQSPRYKIIEKKQPVAFWCNPISGHNTLYWYLQNLGQGPELLIRYENEEAVDDSQLPKDRFSAERLKGVDSTLKIQPAELGDSAVYLCASSLSNTGELFFGEGSRLTVL.

The genes are TRBV6-5 and TRBJ2-7; 8 bases are a match to TRBD1. The germline V gene encodes CDR1 MNHEY and CDR2 SVGAGI. The V gene end was trimmed by 6 bases and the J gene end by 1 base; junction bases not matched to a gene: 5. This CDR3 is built from 14 residues. The CDR3: CASSRTGGSYEQYF. The CDR3 DNA is TGTGCCAGCAGCCGAACAGGGGGATCCTACGAGCAGTACTTC.

The chain combines TRBV18 with TRBJ1-1; D may be TRBD1 (6 bases). Germline V lookup: CDR1 KGHSH, CDR2 LQKENI. The CDR3 runs to 14 residues. V lost 5 bases and J 1 base, leaving 11 bases between the germline ends. The CDR3 DNA reads as TGTGCCAGCTCAAGCCAGGGGACGAACACTGAAGCTTTCTTT. Translating it yields CASSSQGTNTEAFF.

The CDR3 nucleotides are TGTGCCAGCAGCTTAGCGCGCCAGGGGTCTGGAAACACCATATATTTT. Protein sequence: CASSLARQGSGNTIYF. The chain employs TRBV7-9 and TRBJ1-3; weak D call: TRBD1 (6 bases). V lost 0 bases, J lost 1 base, and 10 bases lay in between. The CDR3 spans 16 residues. From germline, CDR1 is SEHNR and CDR2 FQNEAQ (reference sequence).

This clone was observed once. V and J are TRBV2 and TRBJ2-7; a weak D match, TRBD2 (6 bases). Trimming shortened V by 7 bases and J by 5 bases, and 12 bases separated the two germline ends. There are 12 residues in the CDR3. Germline V gene data show CDR1 as SNHLY and CDR2 as FYNNEI. The CDR3 DNA follows: TGTGCCAGCATGGCGGGGATCCACGAGCAGTACTTC. As protein: CASMAGIHEQYF.

The rearrangement joins TRBV2 to TRBJ1-6, with TRBD1 identical over 9 bases. Looked up from germline, CDR1 is SNHLY and CDR2 is FYNNEI. This CDR3 comprises 14 residues. Trimming at V came to 7 bases and at J to 7 bases, leaving 5 bases not matched to a gene. DNA for the CDR3: TGTGCCAGCAATAGGGACAGGGACAATTCACCCCTCCACTTT. Encoded protein: CASNRDRDNSPLHF.

This clone was detected only a few times. The V and J genes are TRBV30 and TRBJ2-7; the match to TRBD2 covers 7 bases. This CDR3 is built from 15 residues. CDR1 is GTSNPN, CDR2 SVGIG, per germline (reference sequence). The J segment lost 2 bases and the V segment lost 1 base, leaving 8 bases of the junction unmatched. CDR3 in DNA: TGTGCCTGGAGTGAGCGGGAAGGTATCCCCTACGAGCAGTACTTC. Translating gives CAWSEREGIPYEQYF.

CDR3 loop: CSVILDEYYEQYF. In DNA, the CDR3 is TGCAGCGTTATACTAGACGAATACTACGAGCAGTACTTC. The gene calls are TRBV29-1 and TRBJ2-7; possible D gene TRBD2, 5 bases. Germline loops: CDR1 SQVTM, CDR2 ANQGSEA. The CDR3 extends over 13 amino acids. V shed 5 bases and J shed 3 bases, with 14 bases lying between them.

The table lists this clone with a count of one. The chain has TRBV7-9 and TRBJ2-7; the D gene is possibly TRBD1 (6 bases). In germline, CDR1 is SEHNR, CDR2 FQNEAQ (reference sequence). V was clipped by 4 bases and J by 1 base, with 17 bases between them. The CDR3 runs 16 residues. The CDR3 here is CASSSLQGVLSYEQYF. The CDR3 DNA is TGTGCCAGCAGCTCCTTACAGGGAGTACTGTCCTACGAGCAGTACTTC.

The rearrangement joins TRBV27 to TRBJ1-3, with 8 nucleotides matching TRBD1. The CDR3 runs to 15 residues. The germline gives CDR1 MNHEY, CDR2 SMNVEV (reference sequence). V dropped 6 bases and J dropped 8; count of bases not matched to a gene: 12. CDR3 sequence: CASSPTPDRGDTIYF. DNA for the CDR3: TGTGCCAGCAGCCCCACCCCTGACAGGGGAGACACCATATATTTT.

The rearrangement links TRBV9 to TRBJ2-1; TRBD2 aligns across 10 bases. Germline CDR1 and CDR2: SGDLS and YYNGEE. The CDR3 length is 15 residues. V lost 0 bases to trimming and J lost 6 bases; unmatched junction nucleotides: 3. The CDR3 DNA reads as TGTGCCAGCAGCGTAGAGGGGACTAGCGTCAATGAGCAGTTCTTC. Protein product: CASSVEGTSVNEQFF.

The gene calls are TRBV5-5 and TRBJ1-5; perhaps TRBD1 as D (5 bases). Trimming stripped 1 base from V and 7 bases from J, with 15 bases between. The CDR3 spans 15 residues. Germline CDR1 is SGHKS and CDR2 is YYEKEE (reference sequence). Here the CDR3 reads CASSLLSQTGQPQHF. The CDR3 nucleotides read TGTGCCAGCAGCTTGTTGTCCCAAACAGGACAGCCCCAGCATTTT.